The clone carrying this TCR beta chain was seen ten or more times. Its antigen is not identified. The CDR3 totals 15 residues. Germline trimming cut 3 bases from V and 5 bases from J; bases unmatched to any gene: 9. Germline CDR1 and CDR2: DFQATT and SNEGSKA (reference sequence). Using a J-beta primer mix together with a sample-barcoded 5' primer, a second PCR was run for roughly 6 to 12 cycles. Every cDNA molecule bore a tag from a template-switch adaptor containing 12 random nucleotides. One entry per CDR3 protein, called by TCRdb with MiXCR from the 5' RACE reads. The repertoire holds roughly 680,000 distinct CDR3 sequences, with over 40% as singletons. This specimen belongs to a study of blood T cells in healthy people across ages. Study observations and caveats: Researchers report that TCR beta diversity correlated strongly with naive T cell percentage.

For every donor, a draw yielded around 9.4 milliliters of peripheral blood. The V call is TRBV20-1, the J call TRBJ2-1; 8 bases line up with TRBD2. Sample: blood. The TCR originated in a woman older than 75 in good health. The CDR3 DNA reads as TGCAGTGCTAGGCCTGTCTGGCGGGGGGACAATGAGCAGTTCTTC. This encodes CSARPVWRGDNEQFF.